The 18 T cell receptor beta chains listed next were all sequenced from one sample in a study of blood T cell repertoires in COVID-19. Method: immunoSEQ multiplex PCR; TCRdb's copy keeps in-frame clones and lacks some. This sample carries some 400,000 clones, around 87% of them seen once, and the ten largest clones take about 2.5%. The sample taken for sequencing was peripheral blood. The receptors originated from a woman in her sixties with COVID-19, enrolled during active disease.

The rearrangement uses TRBV12-3 or TRBV12-4 and TRBJ2-3; possible D gene TRBD2, 5 bases. The CDR3 has 13 amino acids. V was shortened by 5 bases and J by 3 bases, with 9 bases between the two germline ends. Here the CDR3 reads CASSRRGTDTQYF. The CDR3 DNA reads as TGTGCCAGCAGTCGCCGGGGTACAGATACGCAGTATTTT.

This chain joins TRBV19 and TRBJ1-5, with TRBD1 identical over 8 bases. This CDR3 is 13 amino acids long. CDR1 is LNHDA and CDR2 is SQIVND in the germline V gene (reference sequence). V lost 6 bases, J lost 7 bases, and 5 bases stayed unmatched. The CDR3 is CASRPTGEQPQHF. In nucleotides, the CDR3 is TGTGCCAGTAGACCGACAGGGGAACAGCCCCAGCATTTT.

The CDR3 DNA sequence: TGTGCCAGCAGCCGACCGACGGGGGAGAATGAAAAACTGTTTTTT. Its translation: CASSRPTGENEKLFF. The chain links TRBV5-5 to TRBJ1-4, with D possibly matching TRBD1 (5 bases). The ends were cut back, 4 bases at V and 5 bases at J, with 15 bases in the middle. The germline V gene has CDR1 SGHKS and CDR2 YYEKEE (reference sequence). CDR3 length: 15 amino acids.

The rearrangement uses TRBV4-1 and TRBJ2-7; no reliable D call. The CDR3 runs to 15 residues. Per the germline V gene, CDR1 is MGHRA and CDR2 is YSYEKL. Trimming pared 5 bases from V and 4 bases from J, leaving 18 bases between. CDR3 DNA: TGCGCCAGCAGCGAAAGAGAGTCACCTTGGTACGAGCAGTACTTC. It yields the protein CASSERESPWYEQYF.

The genes are TRBV5-4 and TRBJ1-2; unclear D gene. The CDR3 is 13 amino acids. Trimming shortened V by 0 bases and J by 5 bases, and 8 bases separated the two germline ends. Per the germline V gene, CDR1 is SGHNT and CDR2 is YYREEE (reference sequence). The CDR3 DNA sequence: TGTGCCAGCAGCTTGGAGACAACTTATGGCTACACCTTC. Translating it yields CASSLETTYGYTF.

The gene calls are TRBV18 and TRBJ2-1; 9 positions agree with TRBD1. Germline V CDR1 and CDR2: KGHSH, LQKENI. J lost 6 bases, V lost 1 base, and 7 bases had no gene match. The CDR3 runs 16 residues. CDR3 sequence: CASSPRLDRGINEQFF. The CDR3 DNA reads as TGTGCCAGCTCACCACGTCTGGACAGGGGAATCAATGAGCAGTTCTTC.

This clone was seen only a few times. J is TRBJ2-2 and V is TRBV19; D may be TRBD2 (5 bases). The CDR3 is made up of 16 amino acids. V was clipped by 3 bases and J by 6 bases, with 17 bases between them. Germline CDR1 is LNHDA and CDR2 is SQIVND (reference sequence). CDR3 protein: CASSILGAGKAGELFF. In DNA form, the CDR3 reads TGTGCCAGTAGTATCTTGGGTGCGGGTAAAGCCGGGGAGCTGTTTTTT.

The chain joins TRBV27 to TRBJ2-3, with TRBD2 matching over 7 bases. The V gene's germline CDR1 is MNHEY and CDR2 SMNVEV (reference sequence). The CDR3 covers 16 residues. Trimming cost V 5 bases and J 5 bases; bases outside gene matches: 13. CDR3 residues: CASSPWVAGVGDTQYF. The CDR3 DNA reads as TGTGCCAGCAGTCCCTGGGTGGCGGGGGTAGGAGATACGCAGTATTTT.

This chain links TRBV28 with TRBJ1-1, with 9 bases matching TRBD1. Germline V gene lookup returns CDR1 MDHEN and CDR2 SYDVKM. This CDR3 is 14 amino acids long. Unmatched junction bases numbered 0, after V lost 3 bases and J lost 1 base. The CDR3 is CASSLTGGNTEAFF. As DNA, the CDR3 is TGTGCCAGCAGTTTGACAGGGGGGAACACTGAAGCTTTCTTT.

In its sample, this clone was seen once. The rearrangement uses TRBV5-1 and TRBJ1-1; TRBD1 matches at 10 bases. J gave up 4 bases and V 2 bases, and 8 bases lay outside the gene matches. The CDR3 loop spans 16 amino acids. CDR1 and CDR2 from the germline V gene are SGHRS and YFSETQ. CDR3 DNA: TGCGCCAGCAGCTTTGGGACAGGGGTCAGGGGCACTGAAGCTTTCTTT. Encoded protein: CASSFGTGVRGTEAFF.

This sequence joins TRBV18 and TRBJ2-5, with 9 nucleotides matching TRBD1. CDR1 and CDR2 (germline): KGHSH, LQKENI. J was trimmed by 5 bases and V by 4 bases; bases with no gene match: 2. CDR3 size: 13 residues. The CDR3 reads CASSRGTGETQYF. The CDR3 bases are TGTGCCAGCTCACGGGGGACAGGGGAGACCCAGTACTTC.

J is TRBJ2-2 and V is TRBV2, with D unresolved. Trimming took 10 bases from V and 4 from J, leaving 13 bases between them. The CDR3 is 13 residues long. Germline V gives CDR1 SNHLY, CDR2 FYNNEI. The CDR3: CATSNTGTGELFF. CDR3 nucleotides: TGTGCCACCTCGAATACGGGCACCGGGGAGCTGTTTTTT.

The genes are TRBV11-2 and TRBJ2-7, with TRBD2 matching 7 bases. The CDR3 extends over 15 amino acids. Germline CDR1 SGHAT, CDR2 FQNNGV. After removal of 4 bases from V and 2 bases from J, the junction contained 8 bases not matched to a gene. The CDR3 DNA sequence: TGTGCCAGCAGCTCGGGTTGGGGGGGAACCTACGAGCAGTACTTC. Translated, it gives CASSSGWGGTYEQYF.

The V call is TRBV7-3, the J call TRBJ2-2, with a tentative D call TRBD2 (6 bases). The CDR3 sequence is 15 residues long. V gave up 4 bases and J gave up 5 bases, with 14 bases separating them. The germline CDR1 and CDR2 sequences are SGHTA and FQGTGA. DNA for the CDR3: TGTGCCAGCAGCTACTCCGGGAGCATTACCGGGGAGCTGTTTTTT. It is translated as CASSYSGSITGELFF.

The V call is TRBV7-9, the J call TRBJ2-5; 7 nucleotides agree with TRBD1. The CDR3 consists of 15 residues. Germline V CDR1 and CDR2: SEHNR, FQNEAQ (reference sequence). V lost 5 bases and J lost 2; bases outside the gene matches: 8. The CDR3 nucleotides are TGTGCCAGCAGCCATACAGGGGATCTGCAAGAGACCCAGTACTTC. This codes for CASSHTGDLQETQYF. The full variable domain, its missing parts supplied by reference TRBV7-9 and TRBJ2-5, is DTGVSQNPRHKITKRGQNVTFRCDPISEHNRLYWYRQTLGQGPEFLTYFQNEAQLEKSRLLSDRFSAERPKGSFSTLEIQRTEQGDSAMYLCASSHTGDLQETQYFGPGTRLLVL.

This clone was seen a single time. The chain carries TRBV27 and TRBJ2-3; 8 bases are shared with TRBD1. Trimming cost V 6 bases and J 4 bases; bases outside gene matches: 12. From germline, CDR1 is MNHEY and CDR2 SMNVEV (reference sequence). The length of the CDR3 is 16 residues. CDR3 region: CASRTGTGLYSDTQYF. As DNA, the CDR3 is TGTGCCAGCAGAACCGGGACAGGTTTATATTCAGATACGCAGTATTTT.

This rearrangement joins TRBV6-6 to TRBJ1-2; TRBD1 is a possible D gene (5 bases). The CDR3 extends over 15 amino acids. Germline CDR1 MNHNY, CDR2 SVGAGI (reference sequence). Trimming cost V 0 bases and J 3 bases, with 11 bases left between them. This chain's CDR3 is CASSYSSAGHYGYTF. The CDR3 nucleotides read TGTGCCAGCAGTTACTCTTCTGCAGGGCACTATGGCTACACCTTC.

The chain joins TRBV7-2 to TRBJ1-2; D is uncertain. This CDR3 has 15 residues. V shed 1 base and J shed 3 bases, with 12 bases lying between them. Germline lookup yields CDR1 SGHTA and CDR2 FQGNSA. CDR3 bases: TGTGCCAGCAGCTTAGAAGGGAGGCCCCACTATGGCTACACCTTC. This gives the protein CASSLEGRPHYGYTF.